Here is one TCR beta chain with its context. What it binds is not known. Genomic DNA per cell subset filled all wells of several immunoSEQ plates. As processed by the authors: Junction-only sequences without quality scores came from ImmunoSEQ, so filtering differed. Using immunoSEQ multiplex PCR, the repertoire was profiled, and TCRdb retains in-frame clones only, with some absent. The DNA was the basis for D and trimming; V, J and clone size are from that table. The repertoire holds millions of clones, with around nine tenths as singletons. This specimen belongs to a study of shared clonotypes between healthy human individuals. Study-wide results and limits: Few donors restricted represented genetic and exposure-history diversity.

Division of CD4+ cells produced a CD45RA+ naive subset and a CD45RA-negative memory subset. The source material was naive CD4+ T cells sorted from blood. Stated subset: CD45RA+ positively selected. The TCR was taken from a man between 18 and 29 years old in good health.

CDR3 sequence (DNA): TGTGCCAGCAGCTCGGAGGGGGCCAATGAAGCTTTCTTT. It encodes CASSSEGANEAFF. The genes are TRBV7-9 and TRBJ1-1; 7 bases map to TRBD1. Trimming took 4 bases from V and 7 from J; bases not matched to a gene: 6. This CDR3 has 13 amino acids. The V gene's germline CDR1 is SEHNR and CDR2 FQNEAQ (reference sequence).